There are a few counts of the clone carrying this TCR beta chain. Its antigen is not known. The CDR3 covers 12 residues. Looked up from germline, CDR1 is MDHEN and CDR2 is SYDVKM. Trimming shortened V by 3 bases and J by 12 bases, and 9 bases separated the two germline ends. These data come from a study of cytomegalovirus exposure and HLA in healthy donors. About the research overall: The Caucasian-associated ancestry cluster held over 80% of 398 genotyped donors. Whole-study results and caveats: In a later analysis, specific HLA alleles were associated with 15,000 or so TCR beta sequences at a 0.05 false discovery rate. When analyzed later, a missense DCLRE1C variant was found to be linked to TCR beta V- and J-gene trimming.

PCR used 60 Vbeta primers and 13 Jbeta primers. Sequenced by immunoSEQ multiplex PCR; TCRdb stores in-frame clones only, minus some. The data show more than 95,000 clones, under 85% seen once. The sample taken for sequencing was PBMCs. The chain carries TRBV28 and TRBJ1-6; D is unclear. The TCR comes from a woman aged 40-49 years in good health and CMV-seropositive. The CDR3 reads CASSFPLKPLHF. The CDR3 nucleotides read TGTGCCAGCAGTTTCCCCCTAAAACCCCTCCACTTT.